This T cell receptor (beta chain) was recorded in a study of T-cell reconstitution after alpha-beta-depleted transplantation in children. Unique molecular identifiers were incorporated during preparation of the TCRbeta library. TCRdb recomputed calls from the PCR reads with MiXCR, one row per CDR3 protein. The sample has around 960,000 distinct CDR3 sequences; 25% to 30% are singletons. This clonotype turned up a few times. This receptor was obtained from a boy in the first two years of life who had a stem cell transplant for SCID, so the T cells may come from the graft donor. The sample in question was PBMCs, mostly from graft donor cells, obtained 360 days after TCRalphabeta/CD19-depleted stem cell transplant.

CDR3 sequence: CASSLALGNEAFF. In DNA form, the CDR3 reads TGCGCCAGCAGCCTGGCCCTGGGGAATGAAGCTTTCTTT. The rearrangement uses TRBV4-1 and TRBJ1-1; unclear D gene. The CDR3 length is 13 residues. Germline V gene sequence: CDR1 MGHRA, CDR2 YSYEKL. V was cut by 4 bases and J by 7 bases, with 13 bases left in between.